This TCR beta chain was found in a study of blood T cell repertoires in COVID-19. Study-level background: The United States, Italy and Spain provided the acute and convalescent COVID-19 samples. Sources were T cells, B-cell-depleted T cells, or PBMCs; the material itself was cDNA or gDNA.

In the study's own analysis: Cell counts per sample came from amplifying reference gene primers. The protocol was immunoSEQ multiplex PCR, while the TCRdb copy is restricted to in-frame clones and leaves out a portion. Clone size and V and J calls were adopted from that table, with D and trimming inferred from the DNA. The sample yields roughly 120,000 clones, about 81% seen once. The V gene's germline CDR1 is SGHNT and CDR2 YENEEA. V was clipped by 4 bases and J by 4 bases; unmatched bases: 5. The CDR3 is made up of 14 amino acids. The source material was peripheral blood. The sequence came from an older man with acute or convalescent COVID-19. The chain joins TRBV11-3 to TRBJ2-3; 7 positions match TRBD1. The CDR3 DNA follows: TGTGCCAGCAGCTCAGACAGGGTAGCAGATACGCAGTATTTT. Translated: CASSSDRVADTQYF.